The clone carrying this T cell receptor (beta chain) has at least ten counts. At one end the junction does not follow the germline gene, possibly because of a read error. iRepertoire HTBI primers and Arm-PCR of CDR3 regions built TCR beta libraries. TCRdb used MiXCR to reprocess the multiplex PCR reads, holding one entry per CDR3 protein. The repertoire includes 350,000 to 500,000 distinct CDR3 sequences, 11% to 15% of them detected once, and over 15% sits in the top ten. These data are taken from a study of regulatory T cells in long-lasting Graves disease. Time point defined: newly diagnosed GD, antithyroid drugs for less than 3 months. RNA extracted from PBMCs served as the sequencing template. These data also formed part of another study, on T cells in Graves' hyperthyroidism and ophthalmopathy.

The material sequenced was peripheral blood mononuclear cells (PBMCs), taken at new diagnosis, from a patient treated with antithyroid drugs. The receptor was derived from a woman aged 45-65 years with Graves disease.

DNA for the CDR3: TGTGCTAGCAGCTTTCGGGACAGACTCCTCTTTGGGTACGAGCAGTACTTC. Protein sequence: CASSFRDRLLFGYEQYF. The chain joins TRBV7-7 to TRBJ2-7; 7 positions match TRBD1. Germline loops: CDR1 SSHAT, CDR2 FNYEAQ (reference sequence). This CDR3 contains 17 residues.